These 5 T cell receptor beta chains originate from one sample sequenced in a study of CD8+ T cells in alopecia areata. Treatment specified: oral pan-JAK inhibitor, 5-10 mg twice daily. Investigators isolated RNA and reverse transcribed it into cDNA to act as the sequencing template. Libraries were prepared by immunoSEQ multiplex PCR; TCRdb keeps only in-frame clonotypes and omits some of them. The repertoire holds 90,000 to 150,000 clones, with about 50% as singletons. Here the sequenced sample was CD4+ T cells sorted from blood, taken at week 4, from a patient treated with tofacitinib. These receptors were obtained from a human donor with alopecia areata.

This clone was counted a few times. The gene calls are TRBV7-9 and TRBJ2-2, with D possibly being TRBD1 (6 bases). CDR3 length equals 15 residues. The germline gives CDR1 SEHNR, CDR2 FQNEAQ (reference sequence). V lost 5 bases and J 1 base, leaving 11 bases between the germline ends. CDR3 residues: CASSTGTWNTGELFF. DNA of the CDR3: TGTGCCAGCAGCACCGGGACATGGAACACCGGGGAGCTGTTTTTT.

The rearrangement links TRBV11-2 to TRBJ2-1, with 10 bases fitting TRBD2. J gave up 8 bases and V 1 base, and 5 bases lay outside the gene matches. The germline gives CDR1 SGHAT, CDR2 FQNNGV. This CDR3 is 15 amino acids long. The CDR3 region is CASSLVLAGKYEQFF. In nucleotides, the CDR3 is TGTGCCAGCAGCTTAGTACTAGCGGGGAAGTATGAGCAGTTCTTC.

The gene calls are TRBV7-2 and TRBJ1-2; 7 bases are a match to TRBD1. Trimming cost V 4 bases and J 2 bases; bases outside gene matches: 7. Germline V gene data show CDR1 as SGHTA and CDR2 as FQGNSA. The CDR3 runs 15 residues. Written as DNA, the CDR3 is TGTGCCAGCAGCTGGCCCGGACAGGCGAACTATGGCTACACCTTC. Translation: CASSWPGQANYGYTF.

V gene TRBV9 combines with J gene TRBJ1-1; D might be TRBD1 (6 bases). Germline V gene data show CDR1 as SGDLS and CDR2 as YYNGEE. This CDR3 contains 16 residues. The V and J ends lost 4 bases and 0 bases respectively, with 16 bases between them. The CDR3 sequence is CASSPRVGGVNTEAFF. The CDR3 region has the DNA TGTGCCAGCAGCCCCCGGGTTGGGGGCGTGAACACTGAAGCTTTCTTT.

The CDR3 DNA is TGTGCCAGCAGCGTCGGGAACGGTGGCTACACCTTC. As protein: CASSVGNGGYTF. The chain has TRBV9 and TRBJ1-2, with no clear D. Germline V lookup: CDR1 SGDLS, CDR2 YYNGEE. The V gene lost 2 bases and the J gene lost 7 bases, with 9 bases spanning the gap. There are 12 residues in the CDR3. Using reference TRBV9 and TRBJ1-2 for the parts outside the CDR3, the full variable domain is DSGVTQTPKHLITATGQRVTLRCSPRSGDLSVYWYQQSLDQGLQFLIQYYNGEERAKGNILERFSAQQFPDLHSELNLSSLELGDSALYFCASSVGNGGYTFGSGTRLTVV.